The clone carrying this T cell receptor beta chain appeared a few times. The antigen is unknown. Only in-frame clones appear in the TCRdb table, and some are missing; sequencing was by immunoSEQ multiplex PCR. Of some 310,000 clones in the sample, 88% were seen once. CDR1 is MNHEY, CDR2 SMNVEV, per germline (reference sequence). V lost 4 bases to trimming and J lost 4 bases, with 11 bases between them. The CDR3 is made up of 13 amino acids. This entry is derived from a study of cytomegalovirus exposure and HLA in healthy donors. About the research overall: The roughly 670 first-cohort repertoires shared a platform with the 120 or so validation repertoires, as reported in a later analysis.

Whole-study results and caveats: Subsequent analysis revealed that first-cohort TCR clusters tended to co-occur in the 110 or so validation repertoires. The authors confirmed in vitro that three CMV-associated chains were specific for CMV antigens.

From the roughly 110-subject validation cohort, which was separate from the approximately 670-subject first cohort, the donors were drawn. Input material: PBMCs. This sequence was found in a man in his thirties or forties in good health and CMV-seronegative. The chain links TRBV27 to TRBJ2-7, with D possibly matching TRBD1 (6 bases). CDR3 amino acids: CASSSGTQYEQYF. The CDR3 region has the DNA TGTGCCAGCAGTTCCGGGACACAATACGAGCAGTACTTC.